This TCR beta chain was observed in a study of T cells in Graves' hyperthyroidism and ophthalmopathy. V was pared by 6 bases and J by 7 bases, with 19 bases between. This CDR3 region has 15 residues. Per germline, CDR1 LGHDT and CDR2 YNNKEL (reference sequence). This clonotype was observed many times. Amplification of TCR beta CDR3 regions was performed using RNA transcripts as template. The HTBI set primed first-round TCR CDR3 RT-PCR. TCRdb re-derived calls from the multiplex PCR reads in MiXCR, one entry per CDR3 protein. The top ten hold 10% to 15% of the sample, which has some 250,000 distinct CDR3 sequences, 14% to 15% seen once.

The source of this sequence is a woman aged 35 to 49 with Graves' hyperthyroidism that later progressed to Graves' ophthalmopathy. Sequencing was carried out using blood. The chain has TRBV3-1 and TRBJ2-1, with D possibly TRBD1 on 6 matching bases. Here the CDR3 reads CASSPQRITGNEQFF. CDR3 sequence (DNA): TGTGCCAGCAGTCCGCAACGAATAACAGGGAATGAGCAGTTCTTC.